A single sample gave rise to the 10 T cell receptor beta chains below, sequenced in a study of technical replicates of blood from a handful of donors. Data came from immunoSEQ multiplex PCR; TCRdb stores just in-frame clones and leaves some out. The sample shows 45,000 to 65,000 clones, about 95% of them seen only once. The sample taken for sequencing was PBMCs. The source is a human donor in good health. Some clones in this sample may be carry-over from other donors' samples.

The chain joins TRBV5-6 to TRBJ2-3, with D possibly matching TRBD1 (5 bases). This CDR3 is built from 12 residues. Trimming cost V 6 bases and J 6 bases, with 11 bases left between them. CDR1 SGHDT and CDR2 YYEEEE come from the germline V gene. CDR3 amino acids: CASTSQADTQYF. The CDR3 DNA sequence: TGTGCCAGCACATCACAGGCGGATACGCAGTATTTT. Combining the CDR3 with reference TRBV5-6 and TRBJ2-3 gives the whole variable domain DAGVTQSPTHLIKTRGQQVTLRCSPKSGHDTVSWYQQALGQGPQFIFQYYEEEERQRGNFPDRFSGHQFPNYSSELNVNALLLGDSALYLCASTSQADTQYFGPGTRLTVL.

CDR3 sequence: CASSPSETSGGSSSYNEQFF. CDR3 DNA sequence: TGTGCCAGCAGTCCCTCCGAGACGAGCGGGGGGTCGAGCTCCTACAATGAGCAGTTCTTC. The rearrangement joins TRBV27 to TRBJ2-1, with 9 bases that match TRBD2. Germline values: CDR1 MNHEY, CDR2 SMNVEV (reference sequence). The CDR3 covers 20 residues. Trimming cost V 5 bases and J 0 bases; bases outside gene matches: 17.

V and J are TRBV7-9 and TRBJ2-5; D possibly corresponds to TRBD1 (6 bases). Germline CDR1 SEHNR, CDR2 FQNEAQ (reference sequence). This CDR3 is 15 amino acids long. V lost 5 bases to trimming and J lost 4 bases, with 17 bases between them. Here the CDR3 reads CASSTPDRFLETQYF. CDR3 coding DNA: TGTGCCAGCAGCACCCCCGACAGGTTTCTAGAGACCCAGTACTTC.

The chain uses TRBV29-1 and TRBJ2-5; 7 nucleotides agree with TRBD2. CDR1 is SQVTM, CDR2 ANQGSEA, per germline. V trimming: 3 bases; J trimming: 6 bases; junction bases outside the gene matches: 7. The CDR3 totals 13 residues. CDR3 in DNA: TGCAGCGTTGACAAGGGAGGGGCGAAGACCCAGTACTTC. It encodes CSVDKGGAKTQYF. Full variable domain (rest looked up from reference TRBV29-1 and TRBJ2-5): SAVISQKPSRDICQRGTSLTIQCQVDSQVTMMFWYRQQPGQSLTLIATANQGSEATYESGFVIDKFPISRPNLTFSTLTVSNMSPEDSSIYLCSVDKGGAKTQYFGPGTRLLVL.

V usage is TRBV27 and J usage is TRBJ2-1; 9 bases line up with TRBD1. V was pared by 7 bases and J by 4 bases, with 5 bases of the junction left unmatched. This CDR3 comprises 14 residues. Germline V gene data show CDR1 as MNHEY and CDR2 as SMNVEV (reference sequence). CDR3 sequence (DNA): TGTGCCAGCATGTTAGGACAGGGGTACAATGAGCAGTTCTTC. Translating gives CASMLGQGYNEQFF.

The chain recombines TRBV2 with TRBJ2-2; D is perhaps TRBD1 (5 bases). V was shortened by 6 bases and J by 0 bases, with 5 bases between the two germline ends. CDR3 length: 13 residues. The germline V gene has CDR1 SNHLY and CDR2 FYNNEI. For the CDR3, the DNA is TGTGCCAGCAGCAGGGCGAACACCGGGGAGCTGTTTTTT. Residues: CASSRANTGELFF.

The J gene is TRBJ2-7, the V gene TRBV2; TRBD2 is a possible D gene (6 bases). The V and J ends lost 5 bases and 3 bases respectively, with 8 bases between them. The CDR3 totals 12 residues. The germline V gene encodes CDR1 SNHLY and CDR2 FYNNEI. This CDR3 is CASSRDFYEQYF. The CDR3 DNA reads TGTGCCAGCAGTAGGGACTTCTACGAGCAGTACTTC.

This clone showed up just a few times. The V gene is TRBV2, the J gene TRBJ2-5; 8 bases align to TRBD2. V dropped 8 bases and J dropped 2; count of bases not matched to a gene: 7. Germline values: CDR1 SNHLY, CDR2 FYNNEI. This CDR3 region has 14 residues. Here the CDR3 reads CASGAERGQETQYF. Written as DNA, the CDR3 is TGTGCCAGCGGGGCGGAGCGGGGGCAAGAGACCCAGTACTTC.

V and J are TRBV5-1 and TRBJ2-2; D possibly corresponds to TRBD2 (7 bases). Trimming shortened V by 2 bases and J by 4 bases, and 18 bases separated the two germline ends. The CDR3 runs 17 residues. Germline CDR1 is SGHRS and CDR2 is YFSETQ. This CDR3 is CASSFSDRGAITGELFF. The CDR3 DNA reads as TGCGCCAGCAGCTTTTCTGATCGGGGGGCAATCACCGGGGAGCTGTTTTTT. The entire variable domain, with the rest obtained from reference TRBV5-1 and TRBJ2-2, is as follows: KAGVTQTPRYLIKTRGQQVTLSCSPISGHRSVSWYQQTPGQGLQFLFEYFSETQRNKGNFPGRFSGRQFSNSRSEMNVSTLELGDSALYLCASSFSDRGAITGELFFGEGSRLTVL.

The V and J genes are TRBV6-5 and TRBJ2-1; 12 nucleotides align to TRBD2. The J segment lost 11 bases and the V segment lost 6 bases, leaving 8 bases of the junction unmatched. Germline V gives CDR1 MNHEY, CDR2 SVGAGI. The CDR3 spans 14 residues. The DNA for the CDR3 is TGTGCCAGCAGCCTCGGGCTAGCGGGGGGGAAGCAGTTCTTC. Protein: CASSLGLAGGKQFF.